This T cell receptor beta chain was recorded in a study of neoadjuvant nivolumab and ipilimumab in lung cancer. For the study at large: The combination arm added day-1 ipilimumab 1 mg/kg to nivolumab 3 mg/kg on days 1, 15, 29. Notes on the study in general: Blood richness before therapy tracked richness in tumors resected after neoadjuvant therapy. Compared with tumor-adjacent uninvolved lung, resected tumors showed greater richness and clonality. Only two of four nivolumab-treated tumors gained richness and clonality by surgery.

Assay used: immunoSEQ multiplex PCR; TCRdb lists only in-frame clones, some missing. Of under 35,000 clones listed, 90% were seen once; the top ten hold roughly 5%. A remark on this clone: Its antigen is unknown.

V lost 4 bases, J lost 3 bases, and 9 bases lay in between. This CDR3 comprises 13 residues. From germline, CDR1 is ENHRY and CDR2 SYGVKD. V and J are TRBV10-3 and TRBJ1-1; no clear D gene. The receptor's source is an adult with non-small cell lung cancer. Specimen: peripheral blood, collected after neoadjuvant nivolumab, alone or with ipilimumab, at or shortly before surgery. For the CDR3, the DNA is TGTGCCATCAGTGCGAGGACGGACACTGAAGCTTTCTTT. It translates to CAISARTDTEAFF.